The 26 T cell receptor beta chains listed next were all sequenced from one sample in a study of blood T cell repertoires in COVID-19. The table came from immunoSEQ multiplex PCR; TCRdb's copy has only in-frame clones and leaves some out. The sample lists 150,000 to 180,000 clones; 91% were seen once. Sequencing input: peripheral blood. Receptors were obtained from a man aged 50 to 60 with acute or convalescent COVID-19.

The chain has TRBV6-5 and TRBJ2-3, with 11 bases that match TRBD2. After removal of 6 bases from V and 15 bases from J, the junction contained 11 bases not matched to a gene. CDR1 MNHEY and CDR2 SVGAGI come from the germline V gene. The CDR3 runs 13 residues. CDR3 in amino acids: CASRLAGAQSPYF. In DNA form, the CDR3 reads TGTGCCAGCAGACTAGCGGGAGCACAGAGCCCTTATTTT.

This rearrangement joins TRBV20-1 to TRBJ1-1; possible D gene TRBD1, 6 bases. The V end lost 6 bases, the J end lost 6 bases, and 11 bases lay between the germline ends. The CDR3 length is 11 residues. Germline V gene data show CDR1 as DFQATT and CDR2 as SNEGSKA (reference sequence). The CDR3 loop is CSAYRVAEAFF. CDR3 nucleotide sequence: TGCAGTGCCTACAGGGTTGCTGAAGCTTTCTTT.

This chain joins TRBV7-9 and TRBJ2-1, with 8 positions matching TRBD2. Germline lookup yields CDR1 SEHNR and CDR2 FQNEAQ (reference sequence). The CDR3 loop spans 15 amino acids. The junction had 6 bases not matched to a gene; V was cut back by 3 bases and J by 5 bases. Here the CDR3 DNA reads TGTGCCAGCAGCTTTTGGCTAGCGGGTAACAATGAGCAGTTCTTC. It yields the protein CASSFWLAGNNEQFF.

The V and J genes are TRBV12-3 or TRBV12-4 and TRBJ1-5, with a weak D call TRBD1 (6 bases). The CDR3 totals 13 residues. V was shortened by 5 bases and J by 4 bases, with 9 bases between the two germline ends. The CDR3: CASSGQKNQPQHF. The DNA of the CDR3 is TGTGCCAGCAGTGGACAGAAGAATCAGCCCCAGCATTTT.

The V gene is TRBV29-1, the J gene TRBJ2-5; tentatively, D is TRBD2 (5 bases). This CDR3 has 15 residues. Trimming pared 4 bases from V and 0 bases from J, leaving 15 bases between. Germline V CDR1 and CDR2: SQVTM, ANQGSEA. CDR3 protein: CSVVEAAYNQETQYF. CDR3 in DNA: TGCAGCGTTGTGGAGGCAGCGTATAACCAAGAGACCCAGTACTTC.

The chain recombines TRBV13 with TRBJ2-4; D possibly corresponds to TRBD2 (6 bases). Germline V gene data show CDR1 as PRHDT and CDR2 as FYEKMQ (reference sequence). This CDR3 comprises 13 residues. Trimming stripped 3 bases from V and 8 bases from J, with 11 bases between. The CDR3 is CASSFGGIDIQYF. The CDR3 DNA sequence: TGTGCCAGCAGCTTTGGGGGGATCGACATTCAGTACTTC.

The CDR3 DNA sequence: TGTGCCAGCAGCGTAGACTTAGATCAGCCCCAGCATTTT. It translates to CASSVDLDQPQHF. The gene calls are TRBV9 and TRBJ1-5; D unclear. From germline, CDR1 is SGDLS and CDR2 YYNGEE. V was shortened by 0 bases and J by 5 bases, with 6 bases between the two germline ends. The CDR3 consists of 13 residues.

The rearrangement links TRBV28 to TRBJ2-1; TRBD1 aligns across 7 bases. Germline V gene data show CDR1 as MDHEN and CDR2 as SYDVKM. This CDR3 is built from 14 residues. Losses at the gene ends were 6 bases for V and 7 bases for J; bases not matched to a gene: 9. CDR3 nucleotides: TGTGCCAGCAGGGAGTCAGGGGGTTATAATGAGCAGTTCTTC. Protein sequence: CASRESGGYNEQFF.

The genes are TRBV19 and TRBJ2-5; 10 bases fit TRBD2. CDR3 length: 15 amino acids. The J segment lost 5 bases and the V segment lost 7 bases, leaving 10 bases of the junction unmatched. Germline V gene data show CDR1 as LNHDA and CDR2 as SQIVND (reference sequence). DNA of the CDR3: TGTGCCAGTACTGGGACTAGCGTGCAGGGGGAGACCCAGTACTTC. It encodes CASTGTSVQGETQYF.

This clone was detected once. The junction departs from the called germline gene at one end, perhaps through a read error. The chain employs TRBV2 and TRBJ2-3, with a tentative D call TRBD2 (6 bases). The CDR3 has 14 residues. CDR1 SNHLY and CDR2 FYNNEI come from the germline V gene. CDR3 protein: CASSAGSSTDTQYF. The CDR3 region has the DNA TGTGCCAGTAGTGCGGGGTCGAGCACAGATACGCAGTATTTT.

The V and J genes are TRBV5-1 and TRBJ2-4; D perhaps matches TRBD2 (5 bases). Germline assignment: CDR1 SGHRS and CDR2 YFSETQ. V was clipped by 0 bases and J by 2 bases, with 6 bases between them. The CDR3 sequence is 14 residues long. DNA of the CDR3: TGCGCCAGCAGCTTGGGGGAGACCAAAAACATTCAGTACTTC. Translation: CASSLGETKNIQYF.

The rearrangement uses TRBV7-2 and TRBJ2-2; D gene uncertain. Trimming removed 4 bases from V and 6 bases from J, with 12 bases in between. CDR1 SGHTA and CDR2 FQGNSA come from the germline V gene. The CDR3 covers 14 residues. The CDR3 sequence: CASSSVSWAGELFF. The CDR3 DNA is TGTGCCAGCAGCTCCGTTAGCTGGGCCGGGGAGCTGTTTTTT.

The chain carries TRBV3-1 (or the pseudogene TRBV3-2) and TRBJ2-4; weak D call: TRBD2 (6 bases). V lost 0 bases and J 0 bases, leaving 15 bases between the germline ends. Germline lookup yields CDR1 LGHDT and CDR2 YNNKEL (reference sequence). There are 18 residues in the CDR3. CDR3 sequence (DNA): TGTGCCAGCAGCCAAGAATCGAGGAGGGGTTTAGCCAAAAACATTCAGTACTTC. Translating gives CASSQESRRGLAKNIQYF.

The table lists this clone with a few counts. J is TRBJ1-4 and V is TRBV19; perhaps TRBD1 as D (6 bases). Germline V gene data show CDR1 as LNHDA and CDR2 as SQIVND (reference sequence). The CDR3 is made up of 16 amino acids. Trimming cost V 3 bases and J 0 bases, with 11 bases left between them. CDR3 in DNA: TGTGCCAGTAGTATTGGGGGCCTTGCAACTAATGAAAAACTGTTTTTT. Its translation is CASSIGGLATNEKLFF.

The V call is TRBV3-1 (or the pseudogene TRBV3-2), the J call TRBJ1-2; TRBD1 might be the D (6 bases). CDR3 length: 14 amino acids. Germline V gene data show CDR1 as LGHDT and CDR2 as YNNKEL (reference sequence). V was pared by 4 bases and J by 0 bases, with 9 bases between. The CDR3 sequence: CASSREGANYGYTF. DNA of the CDR3: TGTGCCAGCAGCCGGGAGGGGGCTAACTATGGCTACACCTTC.

The rearrangement uses TRBV11-1 and TRBJ2-1; 7 nucleotides align to TRBD2. Trimming removed 1 base from V and 9 bases from J; junction bases left unmatched: 6. Germline V gene sequence: CDR1 SGHAT, CDR2 FQDESV (reference sequence). The length of the CDR3 is 14 residues. CDR3 coding DNA: TGTGCCAGCAGCTTAGTCGCGGGGGATGGTGAGCAGTTCTTC. It translates to CASSLVAGDGEQFF.

The chain combines TRBV24-1 with TRBJ2-1; D is uncertain. V lost 2 bases and J 0 bases, leaving 13 bases between the germline ends. The CDR3 covers 17 residues. Germline CDR1 is KGHDR and CDR2 is SFDVKD. The CDR3 bases are TGTGCCACCAGTGATTCTAAGAGGCCGAGCTCCTACAATGAGCAGTTCTTC. Its translation: CATSDSKRPSSYNEQFF.

This chain links TRBV3-1 (or the pseudogene TRBV3-2) with TRBJ1-4, with TRBD1 as a possible D gene (6 bases). The V gene lost 7 bases and the J gene lost 4 bases, with 13 bases spanning the gap. The CDR3 spans 14 residues. Germline-derived CDR1 and CDR2 are LGHDT and YNNKEL (reference sequence). DNA for the CDR3: TGTGCCAGCACCCCAACAGGGAGTAATGAAAAACTGTTTTTT. Protein product: CASTPTGSNEKLFF.

For this clone: This specimen includes other DNA sequences encoding the same CDR3. The genes are TRBV7-9 and TRBJ1-1; 7 bases agree with TRBD1. Looked up from germline, CDR1 is SEHNR and CDR2 is FQNEAQ (reference sequence). This CDR3 is 14 amino acids long. With 3 bases clipped from V and 1 base from J, the junction kept 2 bases outside the gene matches. The CDR3 DNA follows: TGTGCCAGCAGCTTTGGGACAGCGAACACTGAAGCTTTCTTT. Translation gives CASSFGTANTEAFF.

This rearrangement joins TRBV27 to TRBJ2-2; the D is unclear. With 3 bases removed from V and 6 bases from J, the gap between germline ends came to 8 bases. Germline CDR1 is MNHEY and CDR2 is SMNVEV (reference sequence). CDR3 length equals 13 residues. The DNA for the CDR3 is TGTGCCAGCAGTTTTAGCAGACCCGGGGAGCTGTTTTTT. Encoded protein: CASSFSRPGELFF.

The V gene is TRBV7-6, the J gene TRBJ1-1; the match to TRBD1 covers 7 bases. CDR3 length: 14 residues. Losses at the gene ends were 3 bases for V and 4 bases for J; bases not matched to a gene: 5. CDR1 and CDR2 from the germline V gene are SGHVS and FNYEAQ. Written as DNA, the CDR3 is TGTGCCAGCAGCTTCAGACAGGGTGGCACTGAAGCTTTCTTT. It specifies CASSFRQGGTEAFF.

In its sample, this clone was seen a few times. The rearrangement links TRBV6-1 to TRBJ1-2; 9 bases agree with TRBD1. The CDR3 covers 15 residues. Germline CDR1 and CDR2: MNHNS and SASEGT. V gave up 2 bases and J gave up 4 bases; unmatched junction bases: 5. CDR3 coding DNA: TGTGCCAGCAGTGAACTACAGGGGGCCGGCTATGGCTACACCTTC. This encodes CASSELQGAGYGYTF.

This chain connects TRBV18 to TRBJ1-1; D is perhaps TRBD1 (6 bases). The CDR3 is 15 residues long. Germline CDR1 KGHSH, CDR2 LQKENI. Trimming removed 3 bases at V and 4 bases at J, with 15 bases between. The CDR3 loop is CASSPTGRGSTEAFF. CDR3 sequence (DNA): TGTGCCAGCTCACCGACAGGACGCGGGAGCACTGAAGCTTTCTTT.

The chain employs TRBV12-3 or TRBV12-4 and TRBJ2-3; no firm D call. The CDR3 extends over 12 amino acids. V lost 5 bases, J lost 2 bases, and 5 bases lay in between. CDR3 bases: TGTGCCAGCAGTACCTACACAGATACGCAGTATTTT. Its protein product is CASSTYTDTQYF.

The V call is TRBV5-4, the J call TRBJ2-2, with 8 bases lining up with TRBD2. CDR1 SGHNT and CDR2 YYREEE come from the germline V gene (reference sequence). After removal of 0 bases from V and 5 bases from J, the junction contained 3 bases not matched to a gene. The CDR3 runs 15 residues. CDR3 in amino acids: CASSLGVAGTGELFF. The DNA for the CDR3 is TGTGCCAGCAGCTTGGGGGTAGCGGGGACCGGGGAGCTGTTTTTT.

The chain couples TRBV7-2 to TRBJ1-5, with 8 bases identical to TRBD1. The CDR3 runs 14 residues. Trimming cost V 3 bases and J 4 bases; bases outside gene matches: 2. The germline CDR1 and CDR2 sequences are SGHTA and FQGNSA. The DNA of the CDR3 is TGTGCCAGCAGCTTGACAGGGGTTAATCAGCCCCAGCATTTT. Protein product: CASSLTGVNQPQHF.